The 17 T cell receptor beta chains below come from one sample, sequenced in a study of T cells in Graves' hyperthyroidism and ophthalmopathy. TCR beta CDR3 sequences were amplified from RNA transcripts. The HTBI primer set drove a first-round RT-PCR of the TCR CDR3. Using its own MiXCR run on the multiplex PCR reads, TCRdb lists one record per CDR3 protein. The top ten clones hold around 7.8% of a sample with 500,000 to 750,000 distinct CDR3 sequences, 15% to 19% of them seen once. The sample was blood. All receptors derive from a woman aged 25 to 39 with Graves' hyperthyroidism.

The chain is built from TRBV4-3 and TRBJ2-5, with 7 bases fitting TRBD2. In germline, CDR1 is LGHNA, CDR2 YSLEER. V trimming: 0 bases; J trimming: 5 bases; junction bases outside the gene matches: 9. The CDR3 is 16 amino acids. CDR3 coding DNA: TGCGCCAGCAGCCAAGATACGGCGGGAGCAACGGAGACCCAGTACTTC. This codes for CASSQDTAGATETQYF.

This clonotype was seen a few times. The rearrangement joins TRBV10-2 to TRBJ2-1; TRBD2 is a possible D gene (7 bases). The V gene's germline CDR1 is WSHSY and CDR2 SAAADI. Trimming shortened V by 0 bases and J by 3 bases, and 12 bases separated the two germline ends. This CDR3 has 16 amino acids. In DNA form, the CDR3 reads TGCGCCAGCAGTGAGTCGGTGGGAGGGGGCTACAATGAGCAGTTCTTC. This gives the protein CASSESVGGGYNEQFF.

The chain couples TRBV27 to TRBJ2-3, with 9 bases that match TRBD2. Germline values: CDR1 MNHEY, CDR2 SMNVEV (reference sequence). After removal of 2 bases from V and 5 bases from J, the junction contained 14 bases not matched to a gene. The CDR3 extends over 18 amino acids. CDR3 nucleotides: TGTGCCAGCAGTTTAAGTAGGCTGTCTAGCGGGAATGGAGATACGCAGTATTTT. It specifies CASSLSRLSSGNGDTQYF.

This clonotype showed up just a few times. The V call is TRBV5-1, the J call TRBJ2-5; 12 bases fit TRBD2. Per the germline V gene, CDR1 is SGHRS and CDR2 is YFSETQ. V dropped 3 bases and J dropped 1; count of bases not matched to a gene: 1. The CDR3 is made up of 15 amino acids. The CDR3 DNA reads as TGCGCCAGCAGCTCGACTAGCGGGAGCCAAGAGACCCAGTACTTC. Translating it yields CASSSTSGSQETQYF.

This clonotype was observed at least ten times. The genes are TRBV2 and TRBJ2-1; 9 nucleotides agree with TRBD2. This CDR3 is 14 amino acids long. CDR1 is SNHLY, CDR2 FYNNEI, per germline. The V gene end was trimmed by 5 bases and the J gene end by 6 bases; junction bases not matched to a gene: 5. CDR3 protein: CASSFSGSTNEQFF. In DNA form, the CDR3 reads TGTGCCAGCAGTTTTAGCGGGAGTACCAATGAGCAGTTCTTC.

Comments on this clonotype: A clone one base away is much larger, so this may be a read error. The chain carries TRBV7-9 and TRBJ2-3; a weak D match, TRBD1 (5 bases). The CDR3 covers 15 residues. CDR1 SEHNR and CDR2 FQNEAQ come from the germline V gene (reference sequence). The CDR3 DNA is TGTGCCAGCAACTTAAGGGGTTTAGACACAGATACGCAGTATTTT. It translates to CASNLRGLDTDTQYF.

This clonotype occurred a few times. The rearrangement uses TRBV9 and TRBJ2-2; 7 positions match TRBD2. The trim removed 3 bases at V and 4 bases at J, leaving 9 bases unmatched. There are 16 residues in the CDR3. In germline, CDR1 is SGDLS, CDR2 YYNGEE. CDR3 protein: CASSAGGPWGTGELFF. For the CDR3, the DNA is TGTGCCAGCAGCGCGGGGGGTCCGTGGGGCACCGGGGAGCTGTTTTTT.

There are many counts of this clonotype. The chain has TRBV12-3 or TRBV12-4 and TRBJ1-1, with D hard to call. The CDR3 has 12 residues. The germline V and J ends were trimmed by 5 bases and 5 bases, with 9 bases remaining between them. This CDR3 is CASSQQRTEAFF. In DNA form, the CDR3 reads TGTGCCAGCAGTCAACAGAGAACTGAAGCTTTCTTT.

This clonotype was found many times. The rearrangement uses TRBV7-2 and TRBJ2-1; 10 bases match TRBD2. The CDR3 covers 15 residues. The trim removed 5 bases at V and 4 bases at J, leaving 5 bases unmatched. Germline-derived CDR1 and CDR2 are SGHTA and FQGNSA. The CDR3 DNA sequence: TGTACCAGCAGCGCCACTAGCGGGATATACAATGAGCAGTTCTTC. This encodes CTSSATSGIYNEQFF.

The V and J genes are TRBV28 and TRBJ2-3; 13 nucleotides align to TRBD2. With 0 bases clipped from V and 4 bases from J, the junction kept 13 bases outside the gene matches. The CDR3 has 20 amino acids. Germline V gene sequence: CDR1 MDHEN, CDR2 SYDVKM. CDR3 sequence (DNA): TGTGCCAGCAGTTTATGGGGGGGACTAGCGGGGACCTCGAGGGCAGATACGCAGTATTTT. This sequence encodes CASSLWGGLAGTSRADTQYF.

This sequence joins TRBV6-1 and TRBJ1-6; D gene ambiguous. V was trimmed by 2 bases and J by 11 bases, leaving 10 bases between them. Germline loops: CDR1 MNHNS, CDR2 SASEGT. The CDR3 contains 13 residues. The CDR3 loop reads CASSEYLMPPLHF. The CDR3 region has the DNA TGTGCCAGCAGTGAATACCTCATGCCACCCCTCCACTTT.

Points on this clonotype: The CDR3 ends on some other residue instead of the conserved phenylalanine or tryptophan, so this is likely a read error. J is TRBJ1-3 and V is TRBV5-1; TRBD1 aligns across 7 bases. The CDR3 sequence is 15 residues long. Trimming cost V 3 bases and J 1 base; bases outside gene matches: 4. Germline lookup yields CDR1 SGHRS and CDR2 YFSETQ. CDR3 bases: TGCGCCAGCAGCTCTGTACAGGGGTCTGGAAACACCATATATTCT. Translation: CASSSVQGSGNTIYS.

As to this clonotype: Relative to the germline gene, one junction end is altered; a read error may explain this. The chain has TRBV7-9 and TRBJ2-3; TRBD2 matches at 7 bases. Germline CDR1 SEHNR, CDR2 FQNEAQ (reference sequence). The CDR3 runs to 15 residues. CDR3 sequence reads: CVSSSRLAGTDTQYF. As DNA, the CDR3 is TGTGTCAGCAGCTCCCGACTAGCCGGCACAGATACGCAGTATTTT.

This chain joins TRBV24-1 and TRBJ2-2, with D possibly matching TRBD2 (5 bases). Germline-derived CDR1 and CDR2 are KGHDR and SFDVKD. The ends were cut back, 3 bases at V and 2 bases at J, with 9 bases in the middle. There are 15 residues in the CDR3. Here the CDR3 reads CATSDGGDNTGELFF. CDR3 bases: TGTGCCACCAGTGATGGAGGAGACAACACCGGGGAGCTGTTTTTT.

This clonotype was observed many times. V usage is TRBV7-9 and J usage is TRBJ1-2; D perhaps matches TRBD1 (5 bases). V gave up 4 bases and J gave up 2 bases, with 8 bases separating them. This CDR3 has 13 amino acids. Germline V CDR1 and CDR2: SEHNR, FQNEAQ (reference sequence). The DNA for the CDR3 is TGTGCCAGCAGCTCAGGGTGGAACTATGGCTACACCTTC. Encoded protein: CASSSGWNYGYTF.

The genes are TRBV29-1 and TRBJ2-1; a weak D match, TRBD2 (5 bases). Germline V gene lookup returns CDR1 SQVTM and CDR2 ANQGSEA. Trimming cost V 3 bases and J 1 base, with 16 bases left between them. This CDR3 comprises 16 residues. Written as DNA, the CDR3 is TGCAGCGTTGATCGGGTTCCCGGGAAGTCCTACAATGAGCAGTTCTTC. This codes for CSVDRVPGKSYNEQFF.

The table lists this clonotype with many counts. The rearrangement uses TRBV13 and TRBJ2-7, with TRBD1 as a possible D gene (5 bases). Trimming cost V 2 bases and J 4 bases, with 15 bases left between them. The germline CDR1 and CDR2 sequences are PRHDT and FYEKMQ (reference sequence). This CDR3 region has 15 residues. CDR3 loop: CASSLYDTAGYEQYF. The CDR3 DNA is TGTGCCAGCAGCTTATACGATACGGCAGGGTACGAGCAGTACTTC.